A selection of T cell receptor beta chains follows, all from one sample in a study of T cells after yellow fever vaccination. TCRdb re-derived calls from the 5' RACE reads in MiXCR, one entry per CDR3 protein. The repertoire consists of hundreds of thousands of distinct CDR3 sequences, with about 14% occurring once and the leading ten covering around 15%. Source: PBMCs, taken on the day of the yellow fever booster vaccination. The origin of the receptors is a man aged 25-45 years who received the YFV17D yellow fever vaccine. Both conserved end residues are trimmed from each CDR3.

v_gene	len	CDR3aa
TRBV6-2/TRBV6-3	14	ATSSWAGANSGELF
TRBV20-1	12	STRSPSEPDTQY
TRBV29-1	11	SAERQGRTEAF
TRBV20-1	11	SAHRGDEETQY
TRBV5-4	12	ASSDRGITDTQY
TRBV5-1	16	ASSLETALGGRNTEAF
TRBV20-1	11	SAHKGAGGPRF
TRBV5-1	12	ASSGTATNYGYT
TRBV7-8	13	ASSLSGTDQETQY
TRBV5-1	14	ASGSSGITHPDTQY
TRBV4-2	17	ASSRRAGPTSGRLDEQY
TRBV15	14	ATSRGRTAGSDTQY
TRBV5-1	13	ASTRAGPSSYEQY
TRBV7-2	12	ASSPHRGNQPQH
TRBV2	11	AISRGLAYEQY
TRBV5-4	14	ASSFSWDKPTDTQY
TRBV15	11	ATSSRVGNTQY
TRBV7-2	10	ASSSLWEGGY
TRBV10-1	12	ASSAARAGGELF
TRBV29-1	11	SVEGPTEDTQY
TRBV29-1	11	SVGDRVGNEQF
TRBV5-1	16	ASSLGGVDGAGANVLT
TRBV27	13	ASSLLAGVSDTQY
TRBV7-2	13	ASSSFDIFQETQY
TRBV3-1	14	ASSPLQGRSYNEQF
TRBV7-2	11	ASSATGGSPLH
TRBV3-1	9	ASSRGLATY
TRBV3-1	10	ASTAPGETQY
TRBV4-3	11	ASSQESTDTQY
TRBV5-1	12	ASSNGQGADEAF
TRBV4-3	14	ASSQGIDRGQETQY
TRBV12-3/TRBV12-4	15	ASSPRGLAGGYNEQF
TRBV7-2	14	ASSLDSELAKNIQY
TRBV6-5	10	ASRAIAGEQF
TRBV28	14	ASSQGLKGWDSPLH
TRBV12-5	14	ASGLVRGSSYNEQF
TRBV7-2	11	ASRPGGADTQY